This TCR beta chain is drawn from a study of T cell repertoires in cytomegalovirus infection. TCRdb recomputed calls from the reads with MiXCR, one row per CDR3 protein. The profile shows some 230,000 distinct CDR3 sequences, about 23% of them singletons. The germline gives CDR1 MDHEN, CDR2 SYDVKM. V dropped 5 bases and J dropped 3; count of bases not matched to a gene: 3. The CDR3 has 14 residues. This clonotype has just one count. The receptor's source is a human donor in good health (CMV status not recorded). Some clones in this sample may be carry-over from other donors' samples. Specimen: CD8+ T cells from PBMCs. The chain has TRBV28 and TRBJ1-2; 10 bases agree with TRBD1. The CDR3 DNA reads as TGTGCCAGCAGTCCGACAGGGGGCTACTATGGCTACACCTTC. The encoded protein is CASSPTGGYYGYTF.